This is a list of T cell receptor beta chains from one sample in a study of OX40 agonist ivuxolimab in advanced cancers. Assay used: immunoSEQ multiplex PCR; TCRdb lists only in-frame clones, some missing. The repertoire consists of tens of thousands of clones, with 83% occurring once and the leading ten covering roughly 3.3%. The specimen comprised CD4+ or CD8+ T cells sorted from blood, sampled in a trial of the OX40 agonist ivuxolimab. Receptors originate from an adult with an advanced solid tumor such as melanoma, head and neck, liver or kidney cancer. Each CDR3 is given with its conserved first and last residue. The D gene is left open where the match is weak. Clone size is stated in some rows and not others, as once, few, many or a class when expanded.

clone_size j_call d_call v_call cdr3_nt cdr3_aa
NA TRBJ1-1 TRBD1 TRBV7-3 TGTGCCAGCAGCTTGACAGGGAGCACTGAAGCTTTCTTT CASSLTGSTEAFF
NA TRBJ1-4 NA TRBV6-1 TGTGCCAGCAAGTTTTGGGGGGCGGGTGAAAAACTGTTTTTT CASKFWGAGEKLFF
NA TRBJ1-4 NA TRBV19 TGTGCCAGTAGTAGCGTCAGCTTTAATGAAAAACTGTTTTTT CASSSVSFNEKLFF
few TRBJ2-1 NA TRBV29-1 TGCAGCGTTGAGCGGCTAGCGTTATACAATGAGCAGTTCTTC CSVERLALYNEQFF
NA TRBJ2-7 TRBD1 TRBV27 TGTGCCAGCAGCCGCCTGAGGACAGGGGTTTCCTACGAGCAGTACTTC CASSRLRTGVSYEQYF
NA TRBJ1-1 NA TRBV5-4 TGTGCCAGCAGCTTGCGTACGAACACTGAAGCTTTCTTT CASSLRTNTEAFF
NA TRBJ1-5 TRBD1 TRBV18 TGTGCCAGCTCACCATGGGACAGCCCAAATCAGCCCCAGCATTTT CASSPWDSPNQPQHF
NA TRBJ1-1 NA TRBV6-5 TGTGCCAGCAGTGAATTGAGGGGCGGTGAAGCTTTCTTT CASSELRGGEAFF
NA TRBJ1-1 NA TRBV4-1 TGCGCCAGCATCGGAACCACAGGGACACGAATGAACACTGAAGCTTTCTTT CASIGTTGTRMNTEAFF
NA TRBJ1-1 NA TRBV5-1 TGCGCCAGCAGCCCCAATGGGGTCTGGGGCACTGAAGCTTTCTTT CASSPNGVWGTEAFF
NA TRBJ2-1 NA TRBV6-5 TGTGCCAGCAGTTCCAGATTCTCTGAGCAGTTCTTC CASSSRFSEQFF
once TRBJ2-1 NA TRBV7-9 TGTGCCAGCAGCTTAGTTGAATCCTACAATGAGCAGTTCTTC CASSLVESYNEQFF
NA TRBJ1-4 TRBD1 TRBV16 TGTGCCAGCAGCCGGACGACAGGGAATGAAAAACTGTTTTTT CASSRTTGNEKLFF
NA TRBJ1-2 NA TRBV6-5 TGTGCCAGCAGTGAACCCAGGCTCTTGGGCTACACCTTC CASSEPRLLGYTF
NA TRBJ2-3 TRBD2 TRBV7-2 TGTGCCAGCAGCTTACCCGATGGGCGGGAGAGCACAGATACGCAGTATTTT CASSLPDGRESTDTQYF
NA TRBJ1-5 NA TRBV7-9 TGTGCCAGCAGCCCCCGGGACAGCAATCAGCCCCAGCATTTT CASSPRDSNQPQHF
NA TRBJ2-2 NA TRBV18 TGTGCCAGCTCACCGATGGACAGAAACACCGGGGAGCTGTTTTTT CASSPMDRNTGELFF
few TRBJ2-3 NA TRBV7-2 TGTGCCAGCACCACCAGGCGCTCTGAGGCAGATACGCAGTATTTT CASTTRRSEADTQYF
NA TRBJ2-2 NA TRBV7-2 TGTGCCAGCAGCTTATTCGCGGGTGAAACCGGGGAGCTGTTTTTT CASSLFAGETGELFF
NA TRBJ1-6 NA TRBV5-4 TGTGCCAGCAGCGGGGGTTTTGGGAGACCTAATTCACCCCTCCACTTT CASSGGFGRPNSPLHF
medium-sized TRBJ1-2 NA TRBV7-2 TGTGCCAGCAGCTCCACGACTACCGCAGGGGCGGGGGGCTACACCTTC CASSSTTTAGAGGYTF
few TRBJ2-1 NA TRBV5-4 TGTGCCAGCAGCCCAGGGTTGGCCAATGAGCAGTTCTTC CASSPGLANEQFF
once TRBJ2-7 TRBD2 TRBV27 TGTGCCAGCAGTCCCAGGGGGTCTAGCGGGAACGCCCTTAGCTCCTACGAGCAGTACTTC CASSPRGSSGNALSSYEQYF
NA TRBJ1-5 NA TRBV6-1 TGTGCCACCCAGACACAAGCCGTTAGCAATCAGCCCCAGCATTTT CATQTQAVSNQPQHF
NA TRBJ2-1 TRBD1 TRBV6-1 TGTGCCAGCAGTGCCCGGGACAGGGGGGCTAGGAGCTCCTACAATGAGCAGTTCTTC CASSARDRGARSSYNEQFF
NA TRBJ2-6 NA TRBV19 TGTGCCAGCAGGACAGCCGGCCTAAACCCACGCTCTGGGGCCAACGTCCTGACTTTC CASRTAGLNPRSGANVLTF
NA TRBJ2-5 NA TRBV14 TGTGCCAGCAGCCAAGCTGGTAGCCCGTACCAAGAGACCCAGTACTTC CASSQAGSPYQETQYF
NA TRBJ2-7 NA TRBV5-1 TGCGCCAGCAGCCCCCTGTCGGGATCCAGCTACGAGCAGTACTTC CASSPLSGSSYEQYF
few TRBJ2-3 NA TRBV5-1 TGCGCCAGCAGCTTATGGAGCACAGATACGCAGTATTTT CASSLWSTDTQYF